This TCR beta chain was retrieved from a study of Tregs in tolerant kidney transplant recipients. Profiling relied on immunoSEQ multiplex PCR, and the TCRdb table lists in-frame clones only, not all of them. The sample holds 110,000 or so clones, nearly 90% seen once. The CDR3 has 15 residues. Germline V gene data show CDR1 as SGDLS and CDR2 as YYNGEE. V was trimmed by 0 bases and J by 4 bases, leaving 13 bases between them. The TCR was taken from a human donor who received a combined kidney and bone marrow transplant. Sequenced material: CD4+ T cells from blood, taken before the transplant. This rearrangement joins TRBV9 to TRBJ1-1; tentatively, D is TRBD1 (6 bases). The CDR3 sequence: CASSVVQGSATEAFF. In nucleotides, the CDR3 is TGTGCCAGCAGCGTAGTTCAGGGGTCGGCCACTGAAGCTTTCTTT.